This T cell receptor beta chain came from a study of neurological immune-mediated disorders. Study-wide points: The greatest TCR clonal expansion appeared in HTLV-1-associated myelopathy and the smallest, falling below healthy controls, in multiple sclerosis.

Healthy control participants comprised blood bank volunteers in Maryland, USA. CDR1 SGHRS and CDR2 YFSETQ come from the germline V gene. V lost 4 bases to trimming and J lost 6 bases; unmatched junction nucleotides: 5. The CDR3 length is 13 residues. This clonotype was observed at least ten times. Its antigen is not identified. The cDNA was produced through 5'RACE with 10-nucleotide random UMIs. Every sequencing run gave over 200 million TCR-beta sequences, taken from 15-18 subjects. TCRdb reprocessed the 5' RACE reads with MiXCR, giving one entry per CDR3 protein. The sample shows 35,000 to 45,000 distinct CDR3 sequences, almost 7.5% of them seen only once.

Sequenced input: PBMCs. The V call is TRBV5-1, the J call TRBJ2-3; 7 nucleotides align to TRBD2. This sequence originates from a middle-aged woman in good health. CDR3 sequence: CASSVGLSDTQYF. In nucleotides, the CDR3 is TGCGCCAGCAGCGTGGGACTATCCGATACGCAGTATTTT.